This entry lists 4 T cell receptor beta chains sequenced from one sample in a study of blood T cells in healthy people across ages. With a J-beta primer mix and a sample-barcoded 5' primer, a second PCR ran about 6 to 11 cycles. TCRdb recomputed calls from the 5' RACE reads with MiXCR, one row per CDR3 protein. The profile covers 500,000 to 650,000 distinct CDR3 sequences, with roughly a quarter appearing a single time and over 3.5% taken by the ten largest. The same data also went into a second study, on T cells of mothers and their children.

What was sequenced was blood. The receptors here all came from a boy aged 2 to 10 in good health.

The J gene is TRBJ2-5, the V gene TRBV4-3, with D hard to call. Judging by the DNA end, TRBJ2-7 fits better; the J call may be wrong. Germline V CDR1 and CDR2: LGHNA, YSLEER. This CDR3 spans 14 amino acids. In DNA form, the CDR3 reads TGCGCCAGCAGCGGCGGCCCTCTGACTGACGAGCAGTACTTC. Encoded protein: CASSGGPLTDEQYF.

This clonotype was seen a handful of times. V usage is TRBV30 and J usage is TRBJ2-5; D possibly matches TRBD1 or TRBD2 (5 bases each). CDR1 and CDR2 (germline): GTSNPN, SVGIG (reference sequence). Trimming shortened V by 1 base and J by 5 bases, and 11 bases separated the two germline ends. The CDR3 spans 13 residues. The CDR3, as DNA: TGTGCCTGGAGTGCCGGGGCCCCGGAGACCCAGTACTTC. Translation: CAWSAGAPETQYF.

The J gene is TRBJ2-5, the V gene TRBV20-1, with TRBD1 as a possible D gene (5 bases). The CDR3 has 12 amino acids. Trimming left V 6 bases short and J 2 bases short, with 10 bases between. From germline, CDR1 is DFQATT and CDR2 SNEGSKA (reference sequence). CDR3 nucleotide sequence: TGCAGTGCCCGACAGTTACAAGAGACCCAGTACTTC. Its protein product is CSARQLQETQYF.

This clonotype was counted a few times. The V call is TRBV18, the J call TRBJ2-5; 10 bases map to TRBD1. Germline V CDR1 and CDR2: KGHSH, LQKENI. The CDR3 runs 17 residues. The V gene end was trimmed by 4 bases and the J gene end by 2 bases; junction bases not matched to a gene: 10. The CDR3 region is CASSRNRQGASQETQYF. The CDR3 coding sequence is TGTGCCAGCTCACGAAATAGACAGGGGGCTTCACAAGAGACCCAGTACTTC.